These T cell receptor beta chains were read from a single sample in a study of cytomegalovirus exposure and HLA in healthy donors. The protocol was immunoSEQ multiplex PCR, while the TCRdb copy is restricted to in-frame clones and leaves out a portion. In the table there are roughly 100,000 clones, roughly nine tenths of which are singletons. Sequenced input: PBMCs. The source of these receptors is a young woman in good health and CMV-seropositive. Each CDR3 is given with its conserved first and last residue. D genes are given only for firm matches. The size field is filled for only some rows; it gives once, few, many or a size class.

j_gene	d_gene	v_gene	abundance	CDR3nt	CDR3aa
TRBJ1-2	TRBD1	TRBV19	NA	TGTGCCAGTGGAAAGACAGGGGCCTATGGCTACACCTTC	CASGKTGAYGYTF
TRBJ2-1	NA	TRBV7-9	NA	TGTGCCAGCAGCTTTCCACAGGGTTCGGGTTACAATGAGCAGTTCTTC	CASSFPQGSGYNEQFF
TRBJ1-5	NA	TRBV9	NA	TGTGCCAGCTCGCCGGGACTTGGGGAGCCCCAGCATTTT	CASSPGLGEPQHF
TRBJ2-1	TRBD1	TRBV9	NA	TGTGCCAGCAGCGTCTCGGGGACAGCCAATGAGCAGTTCTTC	CASSVSGTANEQFF
TRBJ2-3	NA	TRBV28	NA	TGTGCCAGCACCCTAGACAGGACGGATACGCAGTATTTT	CASTLDRTDTQYF
TRBJ2-1	NA	TRBV6-1	NA	TGTGCCAGCAGTGAACGGACAGACCTACAGTTCTTC	CASSERTDLQFF
TRBJ2-7	TRBD1	TRBV10-2	NA	TGCGCCAGTCGGACAGGTCGCTCCTACGAGCAGTACTTC	CASRTGRSYEQYF
TRBJ2-1	NA	TRBV6-6	NA	TGTGCCAGCAGAATTTCAGAAAGCTCCTACAATGAGCAGTTCTTC	CASRISESSYNEQFF
TRBJ2-3	NA	TRBV5-1	few	TGCGCCAGCAGCTCCTCGGGACTGAAGACAGATACGCAGTATTTT	CASSSSGLKTDTQYF
TRBJ2-5	TRBD2	TRBV7-7	once	TGTGCCAGCAGCCCGGGGGGGCCCATCCAGAGCCAAGAGACCCAGTACTTC	CASSPGGPIQSQETQYF
TRBJ2-1	TRBD2	TRBV19	NA	TGTGCCAGTAGTATACAGCAAGCGGGGGGGCGCAATGAGCAGTTCTTC	CASSIQQAGGRNEQFF
TRBJ2-5	TRBD2	TRBV29-1	NA	TGCAGCGTTGGACGGGCTAGCGGGGGGCGAGAGACCCAGTACTTC	CSVGRASGGRETQYF
TRBJ2-3	NA	TRBV18	NA	TGTGCCAGCTCACCATTAGCGAGTAGCACAGATACGCAGTATTTT	CASSPLASSTDTQYF
TRBJ2-7	NA	TRBV7-9	NA	TGTGCCAGCAGCCCTTCGGACAGACCCCAGTACGAGCAGTACTTC	CASSPSDRPQYEQYF
TRBJ2-7	NA	TRBV4-1	NA	TGCGCCAGCAGCCAAGAGGATGGACAATCCTACGAGCAGTACTTC	CASSQEDGQSYEQYF
TRBJ2-2	NA	TRBV6-5	NA	TGTGCCAGCGCCCTGGGCGGGGCCAACACCGGGGAGCTGTTTTTT	CASALGGANTGELFF
TRBJ1-4	NA	TRBV7-9	NA	TGTGCCAGCAGCTCAGGACAGCTTAATGAAAAACTGTTTTTT	CASSSGQLNEKLFF
TRBJ1-2	TRBD1	TRBV7-2	few	TGTGCCAGCAGCTCCCCAGGGGGCGGCTATGGCTACACCTTC	CASSSPGGGYGYTF
TRBJ2-3	TRBD2	TRBV29-1	NA	TGCAGCGTTGAGGGGACTAGCGGGGGAGGCACAGATACGCAGTATTTT	CSVEGTSGGGTDTQYF
TRBJ2-3	TRBD2	TRBV11-3	NA	TGTGCCAGCAGCTACGGACTAGAAGATACGCAGTATTTT	CASSYGLEDTQYF
TRBJ1-1	NA	TRBV7-8	NA	TGTGCCAGCAGTCCTGCGTCCACCCTGAACACTGAAGCTTTCTTT	CASSPASTLNTEAFF
TRBJ1-3	TRBD1	TRBV6-1	NA	TGTGCCAGCAACAACAGGGGCTCTGGAAACACCATATATTTT	CASNNRGSGNTIYF
TRBJ1-2	NA	TRBV28	NA	TGTGCCAGCAGTTATACAGGGCCCGGCTACACCTTC	CASSYTGPGYTF
TRBJ2-3	NA	TRBV7-9	once	TGTGCCAGCAGCCCCTGGCCCACAGATACGCAGTATTTT	CASSPWPTDTQYF
TRBJ2-5	NA	TRBV10-1	NA	TGCGCCAGCAGTGGACAGGCGCAAGAGACCCAGTACTTC	CASSGQAQETQYF
TRBJ1-1	TRBD1	TRBV9	NA	TGTGCCAGCAGCGTAGCTCCAACCGGGACAGGGGACAGGAACACTGAAGCTTTCTTT	CASSVAPTGTGDRNTEAFF
TRBJ1-1	NA	TRBV6-1	NA	TGTGCCAGCAATGGACAGACCTCTGAAGCTTTCTTT	CASNGQTSEAFF
TRBJ2-3	TRBD1	TRBV5-6	NA	TGTGCCAGCAGCACATCGGTAGACAGGGACCATTTTACAGATACGCAGTATTTT	CASSTSVDRDHFTDTQYF
TRBJ2-2	TRBD1	TRBV4-1	once	TGCGCCAGCAGCCACTCAGGGGGCGCCACCGGGGAGCTGTTTTTT	CASSHSGGATGELFF
TRBJ2-2	NA	TRBV10-2	few	TGCGCCAGTGAATGGGGGGGATGGGGGGCGAGAACCGGGGAGCTGTTTTTT	CASEWGGWGARTGELFF
TRBJ1-5	TRBD1	TRBV6-6	NA	TGTGCCAGCAGTGGACAGGGAGGCCAGCCCCAGCATTTT	CASSGQGGQPQHF
TRBJ1-2	TRBD1	TRBV6-1	few	TGTGCCAGCAGTGTCGATCAGGGGGCAGGTGGCTACACCTTC	CASSVDQGAGGYTF
TRBJ1-1	NA	TRBV19	NA	TGTGCCAGTAGTATTGGGAGGGGGGCTAAACCGACTGAAGCTTTCTTT	CASSIGRGAKPTEAFF
TRBJ1-4	TRBD1	TRBV28	few	TGTGCCAGCAGTTTAGGGACAGAGGGTGCAACTAATGAAAAACTGTTTTTT	CASSLGTEGATNEKLFF
TRBJ2-7	TRBD2	TRBV19	NA	TGTGCCAGTAGTCCCCAGCCGGGACTAGCTAGAGTAAGCTCCTACGAGCAGTACTTC	CASSPQPGLARVSSYEQYF
TRBJ1-1	TRBD1	TRBV19	NA	TGTGCCAGTCAAAGCTCGGACAGGCAGAACACTGAAGCTTTCTTT	CASQSSDRQNTEAFF
TRBJ2-7	NA	TRBV10-3	NA	TGTGCCATCAGTGAGTCCCGGACAGACGCCTACGAGCAGTACTTC	CAISESRTDAYEQYF
TRBJ2-6	TRBD1	TRBV5-6	NA	TGTGCCAGCAGCTTTGGGACAGGTTCTAGGGCCAACGTCCTGACTTTC	CASSFGTGSRANVLTF
TRBJ1-3	NA	TRBV7-6	NA	TGTGCCAGCAGCCCCCCGGGAGCTGGAAACACCATATATTTT	CASSPPGAGNTIYF
TRBJ1-1	NA	TRBV28	NA	TGTGCAACCAGGGATACGAACACTGAAGCTTTCTTT	CATRDTNTEAFF
TRBJ1-1	NA	TRBV2	once	TGTGCCAGCAGTGATGGGGGGGACACTGAAGCTTTCTTT	CASSDGGDTEAFF
TRBJ1-3	NA	TRBV6-5	NA	TGTGCCAGCAGTTACTCACTTCCTTCCTCTGGAAACACCATATATTTT	CASSYSLPSSGNTIYF
TRBJ1-5	NA	TRBV9	once	TGTGCCAGCAGCGCAGGGTATAGCAATCAGCCCCAGCATTTT	CASSAGYSNQPQHF
TRBJ1-5	NA	TRBV10-1	NA	TGCGCCAGCAGTTACAGGGAAGAGGGGCCCCAGCATTTT	CASSYREEGPQHF
TRBJ1-3	NA	TRBV7-6	NA	TGTGCCAGCAGCTTAGCGAGGGGGGGCTCTGGAAACACCATATATTTT	CASSLARGGSGNTIYF
TRBJ1-1	TRBD1	TRBV28	NA	TGTGCCAGCAGTTTCAAAACGTGGACAGGGAACACTGAAGCTTTCTTT	CASSFKTWTGNTEAFF
TRBJ1-5	NA	TRBV28	NA	TGTGCCAGCAGTTTACAGAGGGATCAGCCCCAGCATTTT	CASSLQRDQPQHF
TRBJ1-1	TRBD1	TRBV14	NA	TGTGCCAGCAGCTTCCTGGCAGGGGGCTTCACTGAAGCTTTCTTT	CASSFLAGGFTEAFF